This T cell receptor beta chain was recorded in a study of T cells in tuberculosis. Clones were sequenced by immunoSEQ multiplex PCR, and TCRdb holds only the in-frame ones, with some missing. This table holds tens of thousands of clones, more than 90% found once. CDR3 length: 14 amino acids. CDR1 and CDR2 from the germline V gene are GTSNPN and SVGIG (reference sequence). Germline trimming cut 5 bases from V and 2 bases from J; bases unmatched to any gene: 3. The time point is: new active TB diagnosis, blood taken before or within 7 days of starting treatment. The origin of this receptor is an adult with tuberculosis. The sequencing here drew on PBMCs, taken at tuberculosis diagnosis. The V gene is TRBV30, the J gene TRBJ2-2; 9 bases map to TRBD2. Written as DNA, the CDR3 is TGTGCCTGGGCCGGGACTAGCAACACCGGGGAGCTGTTTTTT. Translation gives CAWAGTSNTGELFF.